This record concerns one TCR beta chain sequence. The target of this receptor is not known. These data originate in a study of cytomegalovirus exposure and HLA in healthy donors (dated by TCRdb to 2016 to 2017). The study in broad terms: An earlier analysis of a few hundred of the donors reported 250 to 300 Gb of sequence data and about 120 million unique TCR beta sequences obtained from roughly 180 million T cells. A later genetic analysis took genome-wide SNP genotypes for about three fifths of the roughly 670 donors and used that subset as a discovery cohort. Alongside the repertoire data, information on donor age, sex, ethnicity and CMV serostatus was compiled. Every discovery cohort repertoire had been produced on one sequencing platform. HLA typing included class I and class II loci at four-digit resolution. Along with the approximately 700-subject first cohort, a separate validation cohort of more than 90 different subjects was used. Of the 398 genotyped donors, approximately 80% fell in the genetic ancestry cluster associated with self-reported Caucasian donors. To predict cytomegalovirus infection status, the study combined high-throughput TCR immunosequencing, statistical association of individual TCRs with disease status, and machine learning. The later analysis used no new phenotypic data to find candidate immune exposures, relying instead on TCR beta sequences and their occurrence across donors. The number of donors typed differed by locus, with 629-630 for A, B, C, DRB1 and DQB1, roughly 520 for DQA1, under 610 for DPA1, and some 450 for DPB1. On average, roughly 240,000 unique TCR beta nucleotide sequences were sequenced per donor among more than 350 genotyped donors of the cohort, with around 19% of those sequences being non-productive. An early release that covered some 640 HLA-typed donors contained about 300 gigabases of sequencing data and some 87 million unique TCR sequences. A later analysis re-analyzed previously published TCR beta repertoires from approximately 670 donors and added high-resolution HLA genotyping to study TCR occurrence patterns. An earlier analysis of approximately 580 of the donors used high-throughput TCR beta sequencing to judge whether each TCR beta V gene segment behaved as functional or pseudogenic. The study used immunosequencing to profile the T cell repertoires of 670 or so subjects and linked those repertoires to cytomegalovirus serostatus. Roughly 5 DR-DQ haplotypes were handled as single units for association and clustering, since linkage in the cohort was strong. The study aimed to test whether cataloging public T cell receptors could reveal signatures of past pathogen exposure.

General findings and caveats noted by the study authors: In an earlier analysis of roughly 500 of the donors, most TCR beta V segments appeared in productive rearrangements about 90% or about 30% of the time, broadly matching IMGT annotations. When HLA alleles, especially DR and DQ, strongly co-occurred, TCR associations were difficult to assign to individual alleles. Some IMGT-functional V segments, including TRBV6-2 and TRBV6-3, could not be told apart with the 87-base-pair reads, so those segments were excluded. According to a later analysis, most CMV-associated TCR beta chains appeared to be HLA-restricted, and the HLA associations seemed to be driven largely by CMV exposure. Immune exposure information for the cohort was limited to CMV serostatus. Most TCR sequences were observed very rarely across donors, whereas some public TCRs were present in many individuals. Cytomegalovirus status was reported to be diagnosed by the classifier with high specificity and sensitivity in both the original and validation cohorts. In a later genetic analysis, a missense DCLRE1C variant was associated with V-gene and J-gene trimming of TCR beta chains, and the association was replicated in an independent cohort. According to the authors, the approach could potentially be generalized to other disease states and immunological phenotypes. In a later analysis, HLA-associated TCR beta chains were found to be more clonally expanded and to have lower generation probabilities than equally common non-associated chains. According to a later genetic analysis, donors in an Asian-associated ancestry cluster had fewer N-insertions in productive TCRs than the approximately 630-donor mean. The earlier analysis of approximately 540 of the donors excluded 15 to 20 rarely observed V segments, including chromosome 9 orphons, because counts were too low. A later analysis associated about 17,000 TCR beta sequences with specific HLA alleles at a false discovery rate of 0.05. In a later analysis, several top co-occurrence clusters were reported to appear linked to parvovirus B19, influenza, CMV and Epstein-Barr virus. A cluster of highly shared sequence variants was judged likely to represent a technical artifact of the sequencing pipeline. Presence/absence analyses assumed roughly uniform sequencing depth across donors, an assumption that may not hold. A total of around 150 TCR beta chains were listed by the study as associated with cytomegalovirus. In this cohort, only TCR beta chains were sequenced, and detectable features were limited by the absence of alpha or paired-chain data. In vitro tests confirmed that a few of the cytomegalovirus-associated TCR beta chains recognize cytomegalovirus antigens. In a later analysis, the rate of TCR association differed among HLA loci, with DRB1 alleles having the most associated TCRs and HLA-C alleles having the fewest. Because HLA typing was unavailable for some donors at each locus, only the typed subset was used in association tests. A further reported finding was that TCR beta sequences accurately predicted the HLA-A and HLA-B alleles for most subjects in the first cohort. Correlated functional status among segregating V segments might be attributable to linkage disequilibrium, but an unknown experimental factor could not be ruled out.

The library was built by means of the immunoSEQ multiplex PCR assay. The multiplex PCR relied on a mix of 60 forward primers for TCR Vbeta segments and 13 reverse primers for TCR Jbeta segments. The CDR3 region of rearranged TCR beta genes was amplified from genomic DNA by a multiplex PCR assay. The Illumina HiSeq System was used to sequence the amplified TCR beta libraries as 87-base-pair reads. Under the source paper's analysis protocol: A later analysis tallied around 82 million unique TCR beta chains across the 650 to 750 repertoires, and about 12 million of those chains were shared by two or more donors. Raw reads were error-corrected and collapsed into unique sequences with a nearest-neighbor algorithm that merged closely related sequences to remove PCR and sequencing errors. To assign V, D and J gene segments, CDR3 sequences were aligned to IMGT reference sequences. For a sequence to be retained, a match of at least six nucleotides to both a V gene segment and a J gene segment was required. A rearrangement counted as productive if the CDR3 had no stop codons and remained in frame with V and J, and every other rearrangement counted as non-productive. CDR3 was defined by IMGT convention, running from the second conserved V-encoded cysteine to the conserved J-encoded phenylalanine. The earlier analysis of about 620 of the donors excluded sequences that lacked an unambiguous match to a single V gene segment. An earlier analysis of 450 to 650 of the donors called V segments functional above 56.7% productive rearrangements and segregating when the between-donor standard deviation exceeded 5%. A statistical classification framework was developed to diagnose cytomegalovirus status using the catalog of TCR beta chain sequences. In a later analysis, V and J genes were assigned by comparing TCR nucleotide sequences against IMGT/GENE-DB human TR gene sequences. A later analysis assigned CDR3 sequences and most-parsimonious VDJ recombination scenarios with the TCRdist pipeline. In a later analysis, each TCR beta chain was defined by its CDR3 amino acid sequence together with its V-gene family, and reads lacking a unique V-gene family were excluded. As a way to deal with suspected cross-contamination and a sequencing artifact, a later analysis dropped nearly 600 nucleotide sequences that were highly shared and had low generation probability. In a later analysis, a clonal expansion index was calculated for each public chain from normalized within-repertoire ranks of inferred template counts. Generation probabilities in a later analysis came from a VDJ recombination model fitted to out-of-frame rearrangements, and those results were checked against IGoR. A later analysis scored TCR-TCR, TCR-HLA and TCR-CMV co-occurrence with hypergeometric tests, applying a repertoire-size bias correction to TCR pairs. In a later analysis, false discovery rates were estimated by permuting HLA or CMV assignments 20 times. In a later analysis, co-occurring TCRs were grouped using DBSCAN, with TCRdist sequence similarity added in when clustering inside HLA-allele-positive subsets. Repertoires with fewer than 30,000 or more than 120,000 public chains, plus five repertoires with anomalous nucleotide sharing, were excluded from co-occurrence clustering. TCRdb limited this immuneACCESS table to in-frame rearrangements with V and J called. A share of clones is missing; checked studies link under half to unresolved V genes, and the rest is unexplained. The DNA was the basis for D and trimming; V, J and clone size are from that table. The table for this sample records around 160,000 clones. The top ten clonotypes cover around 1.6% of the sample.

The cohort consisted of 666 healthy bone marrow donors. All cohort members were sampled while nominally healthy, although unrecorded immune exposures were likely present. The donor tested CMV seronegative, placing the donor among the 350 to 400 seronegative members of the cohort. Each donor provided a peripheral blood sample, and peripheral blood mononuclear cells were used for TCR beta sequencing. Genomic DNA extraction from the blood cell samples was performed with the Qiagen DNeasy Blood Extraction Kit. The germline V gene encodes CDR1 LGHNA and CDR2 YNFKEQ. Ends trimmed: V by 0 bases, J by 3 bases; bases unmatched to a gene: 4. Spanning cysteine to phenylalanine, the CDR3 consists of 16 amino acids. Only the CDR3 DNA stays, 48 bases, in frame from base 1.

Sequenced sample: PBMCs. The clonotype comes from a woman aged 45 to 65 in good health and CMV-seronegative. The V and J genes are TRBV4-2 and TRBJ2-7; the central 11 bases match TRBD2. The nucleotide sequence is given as TGTGCCAGCAGCCAAGATGGGCTAGCGGGAGGCTACGAGCAGTACTTC. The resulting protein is CASSQDGLAGGYEQYF.